These 16 T cell receptor beta chains originate from one sample sequenced in a study of CD8 T cells in ankylosing spondylitis. TCRdb redid the calling of the 5' RACE reads with MiXCR, one entry per CDR3 protein. This sample has about 190,000 distinct CDR3 sequences, with 10% to 15% found just once. Sequencing was done on a sample of blood, either unsorted or a sorted T cell fraction (not recorded which). The receptors here all came from a female donor with ankylosing spondylitis or in good health (not recorded which).

The table lists this clonotype with a few counts. This chain connects TRBV5-1 to TRBJ1-4; 7 bases are a match to TRBD1. The germline gives CDR1 SGHRS, CDR2 YFSETQ. CDR3 length: 16 residues. The trim removed 0 bases at V and 4 bases at J, leaving 6 bases unmatched. The CDR3 DNA reads as TGCGCCAGCAGCTTGGGCCGGACAGGATATAATGAAAAACTGTTTTTT. It encodes CASSLGRTGYNEKLFF. Variable domain in full (rest from reference TRBV5-1 and TRBJ1-4): KAGVTQTPRYLIKTRGQQVTLSCSPISGHRSVSWYQQTPGQGLQFLFEYFSETQRNKGNFPGRFSGRQFSNSRSEMNVSTLELGDSALYLCASSLGRTGYNEKLFFGSGTQLSVL.

The chain links TRBV20-1 to TRBJ2-3; D remains unclear. This CDR3 spans 12 amino acids. Germline lookup yields CDR1 DFQATT and CDR2 SNEGSKA (reference sequence). Trimming left V 5 bases short and J 2 bases short, with 8 bases between. The chain's CDR3 is CSALGDTDTQYF. CDR3 nucleotide sequence: TGCAGTGCTCTAGGCGACACAGATACGCAGTATTTT.

This clonotype was detected many times. This chain links TRBV12-3 or TRBV12-4 with TRBJ1-1; D is ambiguous. V was pared by 6 bases and J by 3 bases, with 8 bases between. The CDR3 is made up of 12 amino acids. As DNA, the CDR3 is TGTGCCAGCAGGCTTGAGGACACTGAAGCTTTCTTT. It yields the protein CASRLEDTEAFF.

This clonotype was observed a few times. The V call is TRBV20-1, the J call TRBJ2-1; TRBD2 matches at 10 bases. The length of the CDR3 is 14 residues. Germline loops: CDR1 DFQATT, CDR2 SNEGSKA (reference sequence). CDR3 coding DNA: TGCAGCCCCACTAGCGGGGATTCCTACAATGAGCAGTTCTTC. It translates to CSPTSGDSYNEQFF.

This clonotype was seen only a few times. The V and J genes are TRBV7-3 and TRBJ1-2; 8 bases agree with TRBD1. This CDR3 region has 14 residues. V shed 5 bases and J 4 bases; nucleotides not matched to a gene: 6. CDR1 is SGHTA and CDR2 is FQGTGA in the germline V gene. CDR3 bases: TGTGCCAGCAGCCTACAGGGGGACGGCTATGGCTACACCTTC. This codes for CASSLQGDGYGYTF.

This clonotype was counted ten times or more. The V and J genes are TRBV24-1 and TRBJ1-2; perhaps TRBD1 as D (5 bases). Deletions cut 9 bases from V and 3 bases from J, with 13 bases between. The CDR3 length is 13 residues. Germline values: CDR1 KGHDR, CDR2 SFDVKD. This CDR3 is CATRGGEDYGYTF. CDR3 coding DNA: TGTGCCACCCGCGGGGGGGAAGACTATGGCTACACCTTC.

In this sample, this clonotype turned up many times. This rearrangement joins TRBV7-2 to TRBJ1-5, with D perhaps matching TRBD1 (5 bases). The germline gives CDR1 SGHTA, CDR2 FQGNSA. Deletions cut 3 bases from V and 7 bases from J, with 13 bases between. CDR3 length equals 14 residues. The CDR3 reads CASSFPGPLQPQHF. In DNA, the CDR3 is TGTGCCAGCAGCTTCCCGGGACCTCTACAGCCCCAGCATTTT.

The chain has TRBV25-1 and TRBJ2-1; D is possibly TRBD1 or TRBD2 (5 bases each). The germline gives CDR1 MGHDK, CDR2 SYGVNS. The length of the CDR3 is 16 residues. V lost 4 bases and J 3 bases, leaving 16 bases between the germline ends. CDR3 in amino acids: CASSANTGTNYNEQFF. CDR3 coding DNA: TGTGCCAGCAGTGCAAATACCGGGACCAACTACAATGAGCAGTTCTTC.

The V gene is TRBV4-1, the J gene TRBJ2-1; TRBD2 matches at 8 bases. This CDR3 contains 13 residues. CDR1 and CDR2 from the germline V gene are MGHRA and YSYEKL. The V and J ends lost 8 bases and 8 bases, in that order; junction bases with no gene match: 8. CDR3 sequence reads: CASRGGLVDEQFF. The CDR3 nucleotides are TGCGCCAGCCGTGGGGGACTAGTGGATGAGCAGTTCTTC.

This clonotype came up many times. The rearrangement uses TRBV5-1 and TRBJ2-3; D may be TRBD1 or TRBD2 (5 bases each). Germline V gene sequence: CDR1 SGHRS, CDR2 YFSETQ. V was clipped by 2 bases and J by 0 bases, with 7 bases between them. This CDR3 is 14 amino acids long. This CDR3 is CASSLGESTDTQYF. The CDR3 DNA reads TGCGCCAGCAGCTTAGGGGAGAGCACAGATACGCAGTATTTT.

This clonotype was detected many times. The J gene is TRBJ2-5, the V gene TRBV20-1; 7 positions agree with TRBD2. Germline V gene sequence: CDR1 DFQATT, CDR2 SNEGSKA (reference sequence). This CDR3 comprises 14 residues. The V gene end was trimmed by 0 bases and the J gene end by 3 bases; junction bases not matched to a gene: 4. The CDR3 DNA is TGCAGTGCTAGAGATTGGGGGAGGGAAGAGACCCAGTACTTC. Its protein is CSARDWGREETQYF.

This clonotype came up many times. This sequence joins TRBV5-1 and TRBJ2-4; TRBD1 matches 8 bases. The CDR3 length is 15 residues. The J segment lost 0 bases and the V segment lost 4 bases, leaving 3 bases of the junction unmatched. Germline V gene data show CDR1 as SGHRS and CDR2 as YFSETQ. As DNA, the CDR3 is TGCGCCAGCAGCACAGGGGGGACAGCCAAAAACATTCAGTACTTC. Protein: CASSTGGTAKNIQYF.

Many counts were recorded for this clonotype. The rearrangement uses TRBV20-1 and TRBJ1-5, with D perhaps matching TRBD1 (5 bases). The germline CDR1 and CDR2 sequences are DFQATT and SNEGSKA (reference sequence). The V end was cut by 6 bases, the J end by 5 bases, with 17 bases between. CDR3 length: 14 amino acids. CDR3 amino acids: CSAITGGPHQPQHF. For the CDR3, the DNA is TGCAGTGCAATAACAGGCGGACCTCATCAGCCCCAGCATTTT.

The V gene is TRBV18, the J gene TRBJ2-7; TRBD2 matches 7 bases. The CDR3 loop spans 13 amino acids. The junction had 2 bases not matched to a gene; V was cut back by 1 base and J by 5 bases. In germline, CDR1 is KGHSH, CDR2 LQKENI. CDR3 sequence: CASSPRGGDEQYF. The CDR3 DNA sequence: TGTGCCAGCTCACCACGCGGGGGTGACGAGCAGTACTTC.

This clonotype was observed at least ten times. The V gene is TRBV5-1, the J gene TRBJ2-2, with 7 bases that match TRBD2. Germline trimming cut 5 bases from V and 1 base from J; bases unmatched to any gene: 5. CDR3 length: 15 amino acids. Looked up from germline, CDR1 is SGHRS and CDR2 is YFSETQ. In DNA form, the CDR3 reads TGCGCCAGCAGATCTAGCGGTCAGAACACCGGGGAGCTGTTTTTT. This encodes CASRSSGQNTGELFF.

The table lists this clonotype with many counts. This sequence joins TRBV3-1 and TRBJ2-6, with a possible D match to TRBD1 (6 bases). V was shortened by 3 bases and J by 0 bases, with 12 bases between the two germline ends. Germline loops: CDR1 LGHDT, CDR2 YNNKEL (reference sequence). The CDR3 has 17 amino acids. CDR3 sequence (DNA): TGTGCCAGCAGCCAGACAGGAACGCACTCTGGGGCCAACGTCCTGACTTTC. It specifies CASSQTGTHSGANVLTF.